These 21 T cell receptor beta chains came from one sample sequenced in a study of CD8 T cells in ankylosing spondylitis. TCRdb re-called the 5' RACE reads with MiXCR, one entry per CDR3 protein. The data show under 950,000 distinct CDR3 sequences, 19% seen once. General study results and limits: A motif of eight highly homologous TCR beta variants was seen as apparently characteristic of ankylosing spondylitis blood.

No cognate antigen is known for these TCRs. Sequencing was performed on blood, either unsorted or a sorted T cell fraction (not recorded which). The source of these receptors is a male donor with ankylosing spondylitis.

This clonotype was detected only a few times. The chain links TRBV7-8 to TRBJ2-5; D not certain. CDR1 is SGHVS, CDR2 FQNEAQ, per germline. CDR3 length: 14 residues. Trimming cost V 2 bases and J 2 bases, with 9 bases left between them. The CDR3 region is CASSLNVPQETQYF. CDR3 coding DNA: TGTGCCAGCAGCTTAAATGTGCCTCAAGAGACCCAGTACTTC.

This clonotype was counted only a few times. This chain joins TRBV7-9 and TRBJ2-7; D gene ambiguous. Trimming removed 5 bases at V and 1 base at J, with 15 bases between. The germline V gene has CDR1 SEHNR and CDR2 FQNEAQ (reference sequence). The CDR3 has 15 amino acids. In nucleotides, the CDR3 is TGTGCCAGCAGCCAGGCAGTGGGGAATTCCTACGAGCAGTACTTC. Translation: CASSQAVGNSYEQYF. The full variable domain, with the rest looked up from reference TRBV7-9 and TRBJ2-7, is DTGVSQNPRHKITKRGQNVTFRCDPISEHNRLYWYRQTLGQGPEFLTYFQNEAQLEKSRLLSDRFSAERPKGSFSTLEIQRTEQGDSAMYLCASSQAVGNSYEQYFGPGTRLTVT.

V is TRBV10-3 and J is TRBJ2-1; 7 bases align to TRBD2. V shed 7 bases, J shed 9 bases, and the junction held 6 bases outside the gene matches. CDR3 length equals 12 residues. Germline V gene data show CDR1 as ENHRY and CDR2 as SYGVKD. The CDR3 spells CAIKRELSEQFF. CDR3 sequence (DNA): TGTGCCATCAAGCGGGAATTAAGTGAGCAGTTCTTC.

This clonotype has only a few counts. CDR3 sequence: CASSLEGPSTDTQYF. The CDR3 region has the DNA TGCGCCAGCAGCTTGGAAGGGCCTAGCACAGATACGCAGTATTTT. V gene TRBV5-1 combines with J gene TRBJ2-3, with no clear D. Per germline, CDR1 SGHRS and CDR2 YFSETQ. The V end was cut by 0 bases, the J end by 0 bases, with 8 bases between. The CDR3 is made up of 15 amino acids.

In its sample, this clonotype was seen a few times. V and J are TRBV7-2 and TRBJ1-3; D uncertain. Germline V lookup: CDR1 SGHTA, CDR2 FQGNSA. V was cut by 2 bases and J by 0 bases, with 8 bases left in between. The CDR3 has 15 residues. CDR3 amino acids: CASSLYVSSGNTIYF. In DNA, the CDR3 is TGTGCCAGCAGCTTATATGTCAGCTCTGGAAACACCATATATTTT.

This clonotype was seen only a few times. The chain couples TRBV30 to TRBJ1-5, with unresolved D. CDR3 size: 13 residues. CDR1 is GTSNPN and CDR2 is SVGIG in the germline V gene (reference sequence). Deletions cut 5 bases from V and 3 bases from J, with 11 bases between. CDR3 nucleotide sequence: TGTGCCTGGCAAGAGGGTTACAATCAGCCCCAGCATTTT. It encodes CAWQEGYNQPQHF.

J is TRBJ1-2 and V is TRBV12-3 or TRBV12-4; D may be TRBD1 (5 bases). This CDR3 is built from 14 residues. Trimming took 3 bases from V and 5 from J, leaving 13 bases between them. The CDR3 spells CASSFWGRSYGYTF. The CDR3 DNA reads TGTGCCAGCAGTTTCTGGGGCAGGAGTTATGGCTACACCTTC.

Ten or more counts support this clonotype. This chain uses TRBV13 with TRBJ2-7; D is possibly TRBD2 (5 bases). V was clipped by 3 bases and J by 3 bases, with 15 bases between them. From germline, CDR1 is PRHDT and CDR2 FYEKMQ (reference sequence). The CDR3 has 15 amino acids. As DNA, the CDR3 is TGTGCCAGCAGCTTTCAGGCCGGGGTAGACTACGAGCAGTACTTC. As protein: CASSFQAGVDYEQYF.

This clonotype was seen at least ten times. The CDR3 spells CSANPRSRTTEAFF. CDR3 DNA sequence: TGCAGTGCTAACCCCAGGTCGAGGACGACTGAAGCTTTCTTT. The rearrangement uses TRBV20-1 and TRBJ1-1, with unresolved D. Trimming cost V 4 bases and J 5 bases, with 17 bases left between them. The CDR3 extends over 14 amino acids. Germline CDR1 DFQATT, CDR2 SNEGSKA (reference sequence).

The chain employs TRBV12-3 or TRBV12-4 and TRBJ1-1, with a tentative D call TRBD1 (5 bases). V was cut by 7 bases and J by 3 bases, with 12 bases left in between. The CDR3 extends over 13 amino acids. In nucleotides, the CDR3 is TGTGCCAGCAAGAGCGGGGGGGACACTGAAGCTTTCTTT. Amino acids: CASKSGGDTEAFF.

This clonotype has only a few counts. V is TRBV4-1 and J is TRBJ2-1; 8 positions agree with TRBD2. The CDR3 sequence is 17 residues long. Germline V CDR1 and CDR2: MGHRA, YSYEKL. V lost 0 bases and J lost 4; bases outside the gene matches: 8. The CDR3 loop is CASSQDFPSGLYNEQFF. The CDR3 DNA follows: TGCGCCAGCAGCCAAGATTTTCCTAGCGGGCTTTACAATGAGCAGTTCTTC.

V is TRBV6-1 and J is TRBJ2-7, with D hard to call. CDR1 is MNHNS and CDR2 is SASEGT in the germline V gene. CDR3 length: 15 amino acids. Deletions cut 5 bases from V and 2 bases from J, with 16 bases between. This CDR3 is CASSPGPSPPYEQYF. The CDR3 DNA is TGTGCCAGCAGTCCGGGCCCCTCTCCGCCCTACGAGCAGTACTTC.

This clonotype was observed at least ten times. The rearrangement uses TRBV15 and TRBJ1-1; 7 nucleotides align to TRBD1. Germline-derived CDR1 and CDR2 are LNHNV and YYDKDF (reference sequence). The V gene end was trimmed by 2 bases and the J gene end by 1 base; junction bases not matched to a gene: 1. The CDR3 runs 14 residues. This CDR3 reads CATSRRQGNTEAFF. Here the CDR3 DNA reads TGTGCCACCAGCAGACGACAGGGGAACACTGAAGCTTTCTTT.

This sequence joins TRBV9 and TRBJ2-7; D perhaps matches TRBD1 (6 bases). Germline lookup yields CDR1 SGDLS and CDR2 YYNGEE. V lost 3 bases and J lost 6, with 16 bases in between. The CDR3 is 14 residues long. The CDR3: CASSAGTNTLEQYF. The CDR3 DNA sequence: TGTGCCAGCAGCGCCGGGACAAACACCCTCGAGCAGTACTTC.

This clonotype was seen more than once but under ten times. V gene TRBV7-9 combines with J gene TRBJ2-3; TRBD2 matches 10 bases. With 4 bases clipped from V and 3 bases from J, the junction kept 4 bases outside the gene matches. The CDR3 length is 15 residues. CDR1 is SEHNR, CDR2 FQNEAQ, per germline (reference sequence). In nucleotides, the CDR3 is TGTGCCAGCAGCTCCCCTAGCGGGGGTACAGATACGCAGTATTTT. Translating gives CASSSPSGGTDTQYF.

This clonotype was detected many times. DNA for the CDR3: TGCGCCAGCAGCCAGGACCTCAATTCACCCCTCCACTTT. This gives the protein CASSQDLNSPLHF. This chain uses TRBV5-1 with TRBJ1-6; D is unresolved. V was shortened by 4 bases and J by 7 bases, with 9 bases between the two germline ends. The germline CDR1 and CDR2 sequences are SGHRS and YFSETQ. CDR3 length equals 13 residues.

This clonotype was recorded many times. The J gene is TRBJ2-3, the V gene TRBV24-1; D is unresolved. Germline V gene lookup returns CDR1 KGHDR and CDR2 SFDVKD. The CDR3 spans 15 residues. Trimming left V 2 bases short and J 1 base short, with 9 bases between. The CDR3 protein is CATSDWVLGTDTQYF. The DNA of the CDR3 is TGTGCCACCAGTGATTGGGTACTGGGCACAGATACGCAGTATTTT.

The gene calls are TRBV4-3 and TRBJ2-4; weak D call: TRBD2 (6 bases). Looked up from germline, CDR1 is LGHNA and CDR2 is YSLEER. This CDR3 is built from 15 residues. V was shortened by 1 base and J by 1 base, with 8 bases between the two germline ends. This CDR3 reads CASSQASVAKNIQYF. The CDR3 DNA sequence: TGCGCCAGCAGCCAAGCTAGCGTCGCCAAAAACATTCAGTACTTC.

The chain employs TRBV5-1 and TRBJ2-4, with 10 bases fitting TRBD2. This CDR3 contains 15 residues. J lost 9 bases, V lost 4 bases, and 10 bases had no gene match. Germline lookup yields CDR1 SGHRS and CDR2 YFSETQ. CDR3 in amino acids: CASSPLAGDNIIQYF. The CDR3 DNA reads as TGCGCCAGCAGCCCCCTAGCGGGGGACAACATCATTCAGTACTTC.

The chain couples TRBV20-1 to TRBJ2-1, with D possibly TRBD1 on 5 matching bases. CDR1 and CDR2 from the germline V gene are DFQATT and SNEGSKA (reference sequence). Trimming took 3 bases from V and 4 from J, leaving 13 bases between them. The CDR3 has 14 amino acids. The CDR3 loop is CSARGRRQYNEQFF. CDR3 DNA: TGCAGTGCTAGGGGTAGGCGACAGTACAATGAGCAGTTCTTC.

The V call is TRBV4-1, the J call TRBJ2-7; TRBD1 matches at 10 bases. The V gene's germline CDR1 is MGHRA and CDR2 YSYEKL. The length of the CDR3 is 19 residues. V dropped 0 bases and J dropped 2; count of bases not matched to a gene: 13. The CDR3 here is CASSQDAGTGVSYAYEQYF. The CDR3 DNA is TGCGCCAGCAGCCAAGATGCCGGGACAGGGGTCTCATATGCCTACGAGCAGTACTTC.